This T cell receptor beta chain was retrieved from a study of regulatory T cells in long-lasting Graves disease. About this clonotype itself: Its antigen is currently unknown.

This sample's time point: persistent/refractory GD, antithyroid drugs over 5 years with positive TRAb. From RNA extracted from PBMCs, the TCR library was made. Patients with Graves' disease were diagnosed by American Thyroid Association guidelines. Findings and caveats of the study: It was peripheral blood alone, not thyroid tissue, that was studied. Lower TCR diversity was seen in persistent Graves' patients than in newly diagnosed ones.

Arm-PCR of CDR3 regions with iRepertoire HTBI primers generated TCR beta libraries. TCRdb independently ran MiXCR on the multiplex PCR reads; one entry per CDR3 protein. The profile shows about 470,000 distinct CDR3 sequences, roughly 20% of them singletons. The receptor was isolated from a female donor with Graves disease. The sample in question was peripheral blood mononuclear cells (PBMCs), obtained when the disease was refractory, from a patient treated with antithyroid drugs.

CDR3 sequence: CASTLYRPGELFF. In DNA form, the CDR3 reads TGTGCCAGCACCCTCTATCGACCCGGGGAGCTGTTTTTT. The chain is built from TRBV2 and TRBJ2-2; D uncertain. The CDR3 is 13 residues long. Trimming stripped 7 bases from V and 6 bases from J, with 12 bases between. Germline V gene data show CDR1 as SNHLY and CDR2 as FYNNEI.